One and the same sample provided the 32 T cell receptor beta chains below, sequenced in a study of long-term antiretroviral therapy in people with HIV. Survey-level resolution applied to immunoSEQ assay v3.0. Data came from immunoSEQ multiplex PCR; TCRdb stores just in-frame clones and leaves some out. The repertoire has 29,000 or so clones, about 94% of them found once; the top ten carry 2.7%. The specimen comprised unsorted PBMCs, sampled about 7.2 years after starting antiretroviral therapy. Every receptor here comes from a man aged 45-65 years with HIV.

V and J are TRBV29-1 and TRBJ1-1; no reliable D call. The V gene lost 7 bases and the J gene lost 0 bases, with 3 bases spanning the gap. The CDR3 covers 10 residues. The V gene's germline CDR1 is SQVTM and CDR2 ANQGSEA. CDR3 DNA: TGCAGCGGGTTGAACACTGAAGCTTTCTTT. Amino acid sequence: CSGLNTEAFF.

This clone has a single count. The chain carries TRBV6-1 and TRBJ1-1; 7 nucleotides line up with TRBD1. Germline loops: CDR1 MNHNS, CDR2 SASEGT. The V segment lost 7 bases and the J segment 8 bases; nucleotides outside the gene matches: 7. The CDR3 runs 12 residues. The CDR3 region has the DNA TGTGCCAGCAACTTACAGGGGTCAGAAGCTTTCTTT. Protein: CASNLQGSEAFF.

The chain employs TRBV20-1 and TRBJ1-1; D is uncertain. CDR1 and CDR2 (germline): DFQATT, SNEGSKA (reference sequence). The CDR3 has 11 amino acids. The V gene lost 6 bases and the J gene lost 2 bases, with 7 bases spanning the gap. The CDR3 DNA follows: TGCAGTGCCTCGGATAACACTGAAGCTTTCTTT. As protein: CSASDNTEAFF.

This chain uses TRBV7-6 with TRBJ2-1, with a weak D call TRBD2 (6 bases). The CDR3 consists of 15 residues. Germline CDR1 reads SGHVS; CDR2 reads FNYEAQ. Trimming removed 0 bases at V and 10 bases at J, with 16 bases between. CDR3 region: CASSLAHDPEGEQFF. The CDR3 DNA sequence: TGTGCCAGCAGCTTAGCCCATGACCCGGAGGGGGAGCAGTTCTTC.

The rearrangement uses TRBV7-8 and TRBJ2-2; the D gene is possibly TRBD1 (5 bases). The CDR3 extends over 16 amino acids. Germline V lookup: CDR1 SGHVS, CDR2 FQNEAQ. V was pared by 4 bases and J by 4 bases, with 16 bases between. The CDR3 here is CASSSPSGKTTGELFF. As DNA, the CDR3 is TGTGCCAGCAGCTCCCCCTCAGGGAAGACCACCGGGGAGCTGTTTTTT.

This clone was picked up one time. V is TRBV29-1 and J is TRBJ1-3; TRBD1 is a possible D gene (5 bases). The CDR3 spans 13 residues. Germline assignment: CDR1 SQVTM and CDR2 ANQGSEA. V gave up 4 bases and J gave up 2 bases, with 9 bases separating them. The CDR3 loop reads CSVGWGAGNTIYF. CDR3 DNA: TGCAGCGTTGGGTGGGGGGCTGGAAACACCATATATTTT. The complete variable domain, with remaining parts taken from reference TRBV29-1 and TRBJ1-3, reads SAVISQKPSRDICQRGTSLTIQCQVDSQVTMMFWYRQQPGQSLTLIATANQGSEATYESGFVIDKFPISRPNLTFSTLTVSNMSPEDSSIYLCSVGWGAGNTIYFGEGSWLTVV.

The rearrangement uses TRBV2 and TRBJ2-3, with 8 bases lining up with TRBD1. Germline values: CDR1 SNHLY, CDR2 FYNNEI. The CDR3 sequence is 14 residues long. Trimming removed 4 bases from V and 3 bases from J; junction bases left unmatched: 3. The CDR3 region is CASSAQGGTDTQYF. CDR3 coding DNA: TGTGCCAGCAGTGCACAGGGGGGAACAGATACGCAGTATTTT.

This chain uses TRBV30 with TRBJ1-4; possible D gene TRBD1, 6 bases. V lost 4 bases and J 7 bases, leaving 16 bases between the germline ends. This CDR3 has 14 amino acids. CDR1 is GTSNPN and CDR2 is SVGIG in the germline V gene (reference sequence). The CDR3 sequence is CAWTGGQLSEKLFF. The CDR3 nucleotides are TGTGCCTGGACGGGTGGACAGCTTTCTGAAAAACTGTTTTTT.

This sequence joins TRBV6-1 and TRBJ1-2; 10 bases agree with TRBD1. This CDR3 has 17 residues. The germline CDR1 and CDR2 sequences are MNHNS and SASEGT. Germline trimming cut 2 bases from V and 6 bases from J; bases unmatched to any gene: 12. This chain's CDR3 is CASSEPLGTGASDGYTF. For the CDR3, the DNA is TGTGCCAGCAGTGAACCCCTAGGGACAGGGGCGTCGGATGGCTACACCTTC.

This sequence joins TRBV5-8 and TRBJ1-1, with D perhaps matching TRBD1 (5 bases). The CDR3 contains 13 residues. Germline CDR1 is SGHTS and CDR2 is YDEGEE. Trimming removed 1 base at V and 5 bases at J, with 9 bases between. The CDR3 loop reads CASSLIPGTEAFF. In nucleotides, the CDR3 is TGTGCCAGCAGCTTGATTCCAGGGACTGAAGCTTTCTTT.

The genes are TRBV27 and TRBJ1-6; D may be TRBD1 (6 bases). This CDR3 has 13 residues. Germline V CDR1 and CDR2: MNHEY, SMNVEV (reference sequence). Trimming took off 8 bases at V and 4 bases at J, with 9 bases between the two ends. This CDR3 reads CASRDRYNSPLHF. The CDR3 region has the DNA TGTGCCAGCCGAGACAGGTATAATTCACCCCTCCACTTT.

This chain links TRBV19 with TRBJ2-3; 9 bases agree with TRBD1. Germline loops: CDR1 LNHDA, CDR2 SQIVND (reference sequence). The CDR3 sequence is 14 residues long. V lost 6 bases to trimming and J lost 1 base; unmatched junction nucleotides: 2. CDR3 region: CASRQGAGTDTQYF. The CDR3 bases are TGTGCCAGTAGACAGGGGGCAGGCACAGATACGCAGTATTTT.

CDR3 residues: CASSAGTRTGELFF. The CDR3 coding sequence is TGTGCCAGCAGTGCCGGGACTAGAACCGGGGAGCTGTTTTTT. V usage is TRBV6-1 and J usage is TRBJ2-2, with 8 bases identical to TRBD2. In germline, CDR1 is MNHNS, CDR2 SASEGT. The CDR3 covers 14 residues. After removal of 4 bases from V and 5 bases from J, the junction contained 3 bases not matched to a gene.

The chain joins TRBV23-1 to TRBJ1-2; TRBD1 matches 9 bases. TRBV23-1 is filed as an ORF, its function uncertain. V was pared by 8 bases and J by 2 bases, with 12 bases of the junction left unmatched. The CDR3 has 16 residues. In nucleotides, the CDR3 is TGCGCCAGCCCTCAACCCCGGGACAGGGTGAACTATGGCTACACCTTC. This encodes CASPQPRDRVNYGYTF.

The chain couples TRBV5-1 to TRBJ2-1, with 8 bases fitting TRBD2. Germline CDR1 and CDR2: SGHRS and YFSETQ. The length of the CDR3 is 15 residues. With 5 bases clipped from V and 6 bases from J, the junction kept 10 bases outside the gene matches. CDR3 sequence (DNA): TGCGCCAGCAGTAGGGGCGGGGGGTCCACCAATGAGCAGTTCTTC. Amino acid sequence: CASSRGGGSTNEQFF.

This chain uses TRBV10-3 with TRBJ2-3; D ambiguous. The germline V gene encodes CDR1 ENHRY and CDR2 SYGVKD. The V end was cut by 0 bases, the J end by 1 base, with 11 bases between. The CDR3 length is 16 residues. In nucleotides, the CDR3 is TGTGCCATCAGTGAGTCTTTCGAGGCGGGCACAGATACGCAGTATTTT. Protein: CAISESFEAGTDTQYF.

This chain joins TRBV5-6 and TRBJ1-2, with D maybe TRBD1 (5 bases). There are 15 residues in the CDR3. V lost 0 bases and J lost 5, with 14 bases in between. The germline V gene encodes CDR1 SGHDT and CDR2 YYEEEE. The CDR3 region has the DNA TGTGCCAGCAGCTTGGGAGGGGCGAATTCATATGGCTACACCTTC. It yields the protein CASSLGGANSYGYTF. The full variable domain, in which reference TRBV5-6 and TRBJ1-2 provide the parts outside the CDR3, is DAGVTQSPTHLIKTRGQQVTLRCSPKSGHDTVSWYQQALGQGPQFIFQYYEEEERQRGNFPDRFSGHQFPNYSSELNVNALLLGDSALYLCASSLGGANSYGYTFGSGTRLTVV.

The chain links TRBV30 to TRBJ2-7, with 8 positions matching TRBD1. The CDR3 length is 13 residues. The ends lost 1 base at V and 6 bases at J; junction bases unmatched: 5. Germline CDR1 reads GTSNPN; CDR2 reads SVGIG (reference sequence). CDR3 coding DNA: TGTGCCTGGAGTGCAGGGGGCTTGGGCGAGCAGTACTTC. Its translation: CAWSAGGLGEQYF.

The gene calls are TRBV19 and TRBJ1-2; 8 positions match TRBD1. V lost 4 bases to trimming and J lost 5 bases; unmatched junction nucleotides: 6. Germline CDR1 is LNHDA and CDR2 is SQIVND (reference sequence). This CDR3 region has 14 residues. The CDR3 nucleotides read TGTGCCAGTAGTACCGCCGGGACAGGATATGGCTACACCTTC. As protein: CASSTAGTGYGYTF.

This sequence joins TRBV5-1 and TRBJ1-4, with 9 nucleotides matching TRBD1. V lost 3 bases and J lost 6; bases outside the gene matches: 6. This CDR3 spans 15 amino acids. Germline loops: CDR1 SGHRS, CDR2 YFSETQ. The CDR3 coding sequence is TGCGCCAGCAGCTGGGGGACAGGGTTGGATGAAAAACTGTTTTTT. Its protein is CASSWGTGLDEKLFF.

The chain employs TRBV7-8 and TRBJ1-4, with 8 nucleotides matching TRBD1. The length of the CDR3 is 14 residues. Germline V gene sequence: CDR1 SGHVS, CDR2 FQNEAQ. V lost 5 bases and J lost 7; bases outside the gene matches: 6. The CDR3 sequence: CASSTRGPSEKLFF. DNA for the CDR3: TGTGCCAGCAGCACCAGGGGGCCGAGTGAAAAACTGTTTTTT.

V is TRBV27 and J is TRBJ1-6, with D possibly TRBD1 on 6 matching bases. The CDR3 totals 16 residues. Trimming stripped 6 bases from V and 2 bases from J, with 14 bases between. Germline loops: CDR1 MNHEY, CDR2 SMNVEV (reference sequence). CDR3 nucleotide sequence: TGTGCCAGCAGCCTGAGGGGGGAGACCTATAATTCACCCCTCCACTTT. It translates to CASSLRGETYNSPLHF.

In its sample, this clone was seen once. This chain links TRBV30 with TRBJ2-1, with 8 bases that match TRBD1. With V trimmed by 1 base and J by 9 bases, 11 bases remained unmatched. The CDR3 runs 15 residues. From germline, CDR1 is GTSNPN and CDR2 SVGIG (reference sequence). DNA for the CDR3: TGTGCCTGGAGTGGAATGGGTCCGGGGACAGGTGAGCAGTTCTTC. This sequence encodes CAWSGMGPGTGEQFF.

The genes are TRBV19 and TRBJ2-7; the match to TRBD1 covers 8 bases. The trim removed 3 bases at V and 6 bases at J, leaving 4 bases unmatched. This CDR3 is 13 amino acids long. Germline CDR1 is LNHDA and CDR2 is SQIVND (reference sequence). In DNA, the CDR3 is TGTGCCAGTAGTATGCAGGGGGCTGGCGAGCAGTACTTC. It encodes CASSMQGAGEQYF.

The V gene is TRBV11-2, the J gene TRBJ1-6; D not certain. Trimming removed 0 bases at V and 8 bases at J, with 11 bases between. CDR1 and CDR2 (germline): SGHAT, FQNNGV. The CDR3 spans 15 residues. The CDR3 DNA is TGTGCCAGCAGCTTAGACTGGGCGGGAGATTCACCCCTCCACTTT. Residues: CASSLDWAGDSPLHF.

The V gene is TRBV14, the J gene TRBJ1-4, with D possibly matching TRBD1 (6 bases). Germline V gene data show CDR1 as SGHDN and CDR2 as FVKESK. This CDR3 spans 15 amino acids. Trimming shortened V by 5 bases and J by 9 bases, and 19 bases separated the two germline ends. The CDR3: CASSTSGTTTKKLFF. The CDR3 region has the DNA TGTGCCAGCAGCACTTCCGGGACAACCACAAAAAAACTGTTTTTT.

This clone was counted once. The genes are TRBV4-1 and TRBJ1-1; the match to TRBD1 covers 9 bases. The germline V gene has CDR1 MGHRA and CDR2 YSYEKL. Trimming at V came to 10 bases and at J to 10 bases, leaving 25 bases not matched to a gene. The CDR3 totals 17 residues. CDR3 protein: CATLPTNRDRVEVGAFF. CDR3 DNA: TGCGCCACCTTACCAACTAACCGGGACAGGGTTGAAGTAGGAGCTTTCTTT.

V usage is TRBV28 and J usage is TRBJ2-2, with D maybe TRBD2 (6 bases). Germline values: CDR1 MDHEN, CDR2 SYDVKM. The CDR3 contains 15 residues. V lost 2 bases and J 4 bases, leaving 11 bases between the germline ends. Written as DNA, the CDR3 is TGTGCCAGCAGTTTACGGGGGATAAGCACCGGGGAGCTGTTTTTT. This gives the protein CASSLRGISTGELFF. Full variable domain (missing parts from reference TRBV28 and TRBJ2-2): DVKVTQSSRYLVKRTGEKVFLECVQDMDHENMFWYRQDPGLGLRLIYFSYDVKMKEKGDIPEGYSVSREKKERFSLILESASTNQTSMYLCASSLRGISTGELFFGEGSRLTVL.

The chain employs TRBV7-2 and TRBJ2-7; TRBD2 matches 13 bases. Trimming cost V 3 bases and J 6 bases; bases outside gene matches: 8. This CDR3 has 16 amino acids. CDR1 SGHTA and CDR2 FQGNSA come from the germline V gene. The CDR3 DNA is TGTGCCAGCAGCTTGGGTGGACTAGCGGGGGTCGTCGAGCAGTACTTC. Translation gives CASSLGGLAGVVEQYF. Supplemented by reference TRBV7-2 and TRBJ2-7, the full variable domain reads GAGVSQSPSNKVTEKGKDVELRCDPISGHTALYWYRQSLGQGLEFLIYFQGNSAPDKSGLPSDRFSAERTGGSVSTLTIQRTQQEDSAVYLCASSLGGLAGVVEQYFGPGTRLTVT.

The V and J genes are TRBV4-1 and TRBJ2-1; TRBD2 agrees at 10 bases. This CDR3 has 16 residues. V dropped 0 bases and J dropped 9; count of bases not matched to a gene: 8. Germline loops: CDR1 MGHRA, CDR2 YSYEKL. The CDR3 is CASSQESSGGASEQFF. For the CDR3, the DNA is TGCGCCAGCAGCCAAGAGTCCAGCGGGGGGGCCAGTGAGCAGTTCTTC.

The sample holds a few counts of this clone. V usage is TRBV7-2 and J usage is TRBJ2-1; no definite D call. Trimming pared 8 bases from V and 5 bases from J, leaving 4 bases between. This CDR3 contains 10 residues. Germline CDR1 SGHTA, CDR2 FQGNSA. CDR3 coding DNA: TGTGCCAGCGGCCACAATGAGCAGTTCTTC. This translates into CASGHNEQFF.

The rearrangement links TRBV7-2 to TRBJ2-3; 8 bases match TRBD2. Germline V gives CDR1 SGHTA, CDR2 FQGNSA. There are 17 residues in the CDR3. Trimming cost V 5 bases and J 2 bases; bases outside gene matches: 12. CDR3 residues: CASSRGGGRPNTDTQYF. CDR3 nucleotide sequence: TGTGCCAGCAGCCGGGGGGGTGGCAGGCCGAACACAGATACGCAGTATTTT.